The 31 T cell receptor beta chains given below trace back to one sample, sequenced in a study of T cell responses to AZD1222 COVID-19 vaccine. Sequencing used immunoSEQ multiplex PCR; TCRdb keeps in-frame clones, though not all of them. The table shows roughly 120,000 clones, with roughly 84% occurring only once. The input for sequencing was peripheral blood, taken on day 0 of AZD1222 vaccination. Source of these receptors: an adult in good health.

The chain combines TRBV11-3 with TRBJ2-7; D is perhaps TRBD1 or TRBD2 (6 bases each). V was pared by 7 bases and J by 2 bases, with 15 bases between. Germline V gene lookup returns CDR1 SGHNT and CDR2 YENEEA. The CDR3 loop spans 14 amino acids. The CDR3 DNA sequence: TGTGCCAGCACCCCGAGGGGGGCCCCCTACGAGCAGTACTTC. It codes for CASTPRGAPYEQYF.

This rearrangement joins TRBV14 to TRBJ1-6, with D unclear. The ends were cut back, 1 base at V and 13 bases at J, with 8 bases in the middle. The CDR3 is 12 amino acids. Germline assignment: CDR1 SGHDN and CDR2 FVKESK. In nucleotides, the CDR3 is TGTGCCAGCAGCCAAGCCCGCGTCCCCCTCCACTTT. Amino acid sequence: CASSQARVPLHF.

This clone was counted between two and nine times. The V and J genes are TRBV5-1 and TRBJ1-5; 7 nucleotides agree with TRBD1. This CDR3 has 14 residues. The J segment lost 5 bases and the V segment lost 3 bases, leaving 5 bases of the junction unmatched. CDR1 and CDR2 from the germline V gene are SGHRS and YFSETQ. The CDR3 DNA reads as TGCGCCAGCAGCTCGACAGGGCCCGATCAGCCCCAGCATTTT. It translates to CASSSTGPDQPQHF.

V is TRBV3-1 (or the pseudogene TRBV3-2) and J is TRBJ2-1; 8 nucleotides line up with TRBD1. V was pared by 4 bases and J by 10 bases, with 6 bases of the junction left unmatched. The CDR3 spans 13 residues. CDR1 LGHDT and CDR2 YNNKEL come from the germline V gene (reference sequence). CDR3 loop: CASSRTGLEEQFF. The CDR3 DNA reads TGTGCCAGCAGCCGGACAGGGCTAGAGGAGCAGTTCTTC.

The chain links TRBV4-2 to TRBJ1-4; TRBD1 matches 8 bases. This CDR3 is 17 amino acids long. With 0 bases clipped from V and 8 bases from J, the junction kept 11 bases outside the gene matches. Germline V lookup: CDR1 LGHNA, CDR2 YNFKEQ. CDR3 protein: CASSQEFRTGRGEKLFF. CDR3 sequence (DNA): TGTGCCAGCAGCCAAGAATTTAGGACAGGGCGGGGAGAAAAACTGTTTTTT.

The gene calls are TRBV4-1 and TRBJ2-7; D unclear. V gave up 4 bases and J gave up 2 bases, with 18 bases separating them. The V gene's germline CDR1 is MGHRA and CDR2 YSYEKL. This CDR3 has 16 amino acids. DNA for the CDR3: TGCGCCAGCAGCCCGATCGGCCGGATCAGACCCTACGAGCAGTACTTC. Protein sequence: CASSPIGRIRPYEQYF.

The J gene is TRBJ1-2, the V gene TRBV5-1; 10 bases fit TRBD1. V shed 0 bases and J 8 bases; nucleotides not matched to a gene: 4. This CDR3 is built from 14 residues. In germline, CDR1 is SGHRS, CDR2 YFSETQ. CDR3 protein: CASSLAWTGGGYTF. The CDR3 nucleotides read TGCGCCAGCAGCTTGGCCTGGACAGGGGGAGGCTACACCTTC.

The rearrangement uses TRBV28 and TRBJ2-3, with 8 bases that match TRBD2. CDR1 MDHEN and CDR2 SYDVKM come from the germline V gene. Germline trimming cut 4 bases from V and 6 bases from J; bases unmatched to any gene: 6. The CDR3 covers 14 residues. This chain's CDR3 is CASSSRGGGDTQYF. Here the CDR3 DNA reads TGTGCCAGCAGTTCCCGGGGGGGCGGGGATACGCAGTATTTT.

V is TRBV28 and J is TRBJ1-2; D gene uncertain. Between the trimmed V and J ends, which lost 6 bases and 8 bases, there was a span of 16 bases. The CDR3 is 13 amino acids. CDR1 and CDR2 from the germline V gene are MDHEN and SYDVKM. Here the CDR3 DNA reads TGTGCCAGCAGAGCTAGAGGTGCTCTGGGCTACACCTTC. It encodes CASRARGALGYTF.

The chain is built from TRBV6-5 and TRBJ1-1, with D uncertain. Germline values: CDR1 MNHEY, CDR2 SVGAGI. The CDR3 totals 15 residues. V gave up 3 bases and J gave up 1 base, with 12 bases separating them. CDR3 amino acids: CASSYTEARNTEAFF. Here the CDR3 DNA reads TGTGCCAGCAGTTATACCGAGGCGCGGAACACTGAAGCTTTCTTT.

The chain carries TRBV4-3 and TRBJ2-7, with D unresolved. Germline CDR1 reads LGHNA; CDR2 reads YSLEER. V lost 5 bases and J 3 bases, leaving 17 bases between the germline ends. There are 15 residues in the CDR3. CDR3 residues: CASSGGLFGVYEQYF. The CDR3, as DNA: TGCGCCAGCAGCGGCGGTCTATTCGGTGTCTACGAGCAGTACTTC.

The chain recombines TRBV6-2 or TRBV6-3 with TRBJ2-1, with 7 bases identical to TRBD2. Per germline, CDR1 MNHEY and CDR2 SVGEGT. V trimming: 2 bases; J trimming: 4 bases; junction bases outside the gene matches: 5. The CDR3 totals 15 residues. The CDR3 DNA follows: TGTGCCAGCAGTTACAGGAGCGGGGAGTACAATGAGCAGTTCTTC. Its protein is CASSYRSGEYNEQFF.

The chain carries TRBV10-3 and TRBJ2-7; 7 bases are a match to TRBD1. Germline trimming cut 8 bases from V and 6 bases from J; bases unmatched to any gene: 4. The CDR3 sequence is 11 residues long. The germline V gene encodes CDR1 ENHRY and CDR2 SYGVKD. CDR3 in DNA: TGTGCCATCCAGACAGGGTCCGAGCAGTACTTC. This encodes CAIQTGSEQYF.

The chain has TRBV5-8 and TRBJ2-1, with D uncertain. Trimming took 0 bases from V and 1 from J, leaving 8 bases between them. The CDR3 runs to 15 residues. CDR1 is SGHTS, CDR2 YDEGEE, per germline. The CDR3 DNA follows: TGTGCCAGCAGCTTGGCCGCAGGATCCTACAATGAGCAGTTCTTC. Translating gives CASSLAAGSYNEQFF.

The gene calls are TRBV5-6 and TRBJ1-4; 8 bases fit TRBD1. The ends lost 4 bases at V and 7 bases at J; junction bases unmatched: 6. The CDR3 loop spans 14 amino acids. Per germline, CDR1 SGHDT and CDR2 YYEEEE. The CDR3 bases are TGTGCCAGCAGCCCCGGGACAGGACTTGAAAAACTGTTTTTT. Protein sequence: CASSPGTGLEKLFF.

The CDR3 protein is CASTKSWGQGYEQYF. In nucleotides, the CDR3 is TGTGCCAGCACCAAATCATGGGGGCAGGGCTACGAGCAGTACTTC. V is TRBV11-2 and J is TRBJ2-7, with TRBD1 as a possible D gene (6 bases). CDR1 SGHAT and CDR2 FQNNGV come from the germline V gene. V lost 7 bases to trimming and J lost 3 bases, with 19 bases between them. The CDR3 has 15 amino acids.

The J gene is TRBJ1-6, the V gene TRBV5-1, with 8 bases lining up with TRBD1. In germline, CDR1 is SGHRS, CDR2 YFSETQ. J lost 2 bases, V lost 4 bases, and 5 bases had no gene match. CDR3 length: 16 residues. CDR3 bases: TGCGCCAGCAGCGGTACAGGGGGTCCCTATAATTCACCCCTCCACTTT. Protein: CASSGTGGPYNSPLHF.

V is TRBV7-9 and J is TRBJ2-7; 8 positions agree with TRBD1. The junction had 5 bases not matched to a gene; V was cut back by 5 bases and J by 2 bases. Germline CDR1 SEHNR, CDR2 FQNEAQ (reference sequence). The CDR3 is 14 amino acids. The CDR3 protein is CASSHRDRTYEQYF. CDR3 sequence (DNA): TGTGCCAGCAGCCACCGGGACAGGACCTACGAGCAGTACTTC.

The chain combines TRBV4-2 with TRBJ1-1; D gene uncertain. V dropped 2 bases and J dropped 1 base, with 5 bases sitting between them. Germline CDR1 LGHNA, CDR2 YNFKEQ. This CDR3 contains 13 residues. The CDR3 DNA sequence: TGTGCCAGCAGCCAATGGGGGAACACTGAAGCTTTCTTT. Protein sequence: CASSQWGNTEAFF.

The CDR3 protein is CASSPRANTEAFF. CDR3 in DNA: TGTGCCAGCAGCCCTAGAGCGAACACTGAAGCTTTCTTT. This sequence joins TRBV3-1 (or the pseudogene TRBV3-2) and TRBJ1-1, with no clear D. The CDR3 extends over 13 amino acids. Deletions cut 4 bases from V and 1 base from J, with 7 bases between. Germline V gives CDR1 LGHDT, CDR2 YNNKEL (reference sequence).

The rearrangement links TRBV3-1 (or the pseudogene TRBV3-2) to TRBJ2-7; the D gene is possibly TRBD2 (6 bases). This CDR3 is built from 17 residues. The germline gives CDR1 LGHDT, CDR2 YNNKEL (reference sequence). The V end lost 3 bases, the J end lost 2 bases, and 20 bases lay between the germline ends. Written as DNA, the CDR3 is TGTGCCAGCAGCCAGAGGCGGGGACGTCTGGCTACCTACGAGCAGTACTTC. Its protein is CASSQRRGRLATYEQYF.

V and J are TRBV29-1 and TRBJ1-4; maybe TRBD1 (6 bases). Trimming took off 4 bases at V and 8 bases at J, with 17 bases between the two ends. Germline V gives CDR1 SQVTM, CDR2 ANQGSEA. The CDR3 is 14 residues long. The DNA for the CDR3 is TGCAGCGTTGTAACCGGACAGTTTCCGGAAAAACTGTTTTTT. It translates to CSVVTGQFPEKLFF.

This sequence joins TRBV6-2 or TRBV6-3 and TRBJ1-5; 10 bases agree with TRBD1. J gave up 6 bases and V 4 bases, and 12 bases lay outside the gene matches. CDR1 MNHEY and CDR2 SVGEGT come from the germline V gene. CDR3 size: 17 residues. CDR3 in amino acids: CASSSLGPGTGVQPQHF. The CDR3 nucleotides are TGTGCCAGCAGTTCGCTTGGGCCCGGGACAGGGGTTCAGCCCCAGCATTTT.

The V call is TRBV15, the J call TRBJ1-5, with a tentative D call TRBD1 (5 bases). There are 13 residues in the CDR3. CDR1 LNHNV and CDR2 YYDKDF come from the germline V gene (reference sequence). V was pared by 5 bases and J by 6 bases, with 11 bases between. DNA for the CDR3: TGTGCCACCAGCGACATGGGGGGTCAGCCCCAGCATTTT. It is translated as CATSDMGGQPQHF. Full variable domain (outside the CDR3, taken from reference TRBV15 and TRBJ1-5): DAMVIQNPRYQVTQFGKPVTLSCSQTLNHNVMYWYQQKSSQAPKLLFHYYDKDFNNEADTPDNFQSRRPNTSFCFLDIRSPGLGDTAMYLCATSDMGGQPQHFGDGTRLSIL.

J is TRBJ1-1 and V is TRBV7-8; the D is unclear. CDR1 SGHVS and CDR2 FQNEAQ come from the germline V gene. This CDR3 is 12 amino acids long. V dropped 5 bases and J dropped 8 bases, with 12 bases sitting between them. CDR3 in amino acids: CASSRALGEAFF. For the CDR3, the DNA is TGTGCCAGCAGCCGGGCTCTGGGAGAAGCTTTCTTT.

The rearrangement links TRBV7-9 to TRBJ2-3; tentatively, D is TRBD1 or TRBD2 (7 bases each). V lost 7 bases to trimming and J lost 4 bases, with 12 bases between them. Germline V CDR1 and CDR2: SEHNR, FQNEAQ (reference sequence). This CDR3 spans 13 amino acids. The CDR3 is CASTGGGSDTQYF. In nucleotides, the CDR3 is TGTGCCAGCACAGGGGGGGGGTCAGATACGCAGTATTTT.

This clone turned up a few times. This CDR3 reads CATSDPTGIYNEQFF. In nucleotides, the CDR3 is TGTGCCACCAGTGATCCAACGGGCATCTACAATGAGCAGTTCTTC. The genes are TRBV24-1 and TRBJ2-1; the D is unclear. The CDR3 contains 15 residues. The germline gives CDR1 KGHDR, CDR2 SFDVKD. The V end was cut by 3 bases, the J end by 3 bases, with 11 bases between.

This clone was detected only once. V is TRBV28 and J is TRBJ2-1; no firm D call. The V and J ends lost 8 bases and 10 bases respectively, with 18 bases between them. CDR3 size: 13 residues. Per germline, CDR1 MDHEN and CDR2 SYDVKM. Written as DNA, the CDR3 is TGTGCCAGCCGGATGCTGGCTGGTAAAGAGCAGTTCTTC. Its protein is CASRMLAGKEQFF.

J is TRBJ2-3 and V is TRBV4-1; 13 bases are a match to TRBD2. J was trimmed by 8 bases and V by 4 bases; bases with no gene match: 18. The CDR3 has 19 residues. Germline values: CDR1 MGHRA, CDR2 YSYEKL. The CDR3 DNA is TGCGCCAGCAGCCTTATTAGGGGAGGACTAGCGGGGGAGGGGGGTACGCAGTATTTT. Translated, it gives CASSLIRGGLAGEGGTQYF.

This clone was picked up a small number of times. The chain is built from TRBV14 and TRBJ1-2, with D possibly matching TRBD1 (5 bases). V gave up 2 bases and J gave up 13 bases, with 17 bases separating them. The CDR3 loop spans 13 amino acids. Germline CDR1 is SGHDN and CDR2 is FVKESK. The CDR3 reads CASSQTTVTAGTF. The DNA of the CDR3 is TGTGCCAGCAGCCAAACGACAGTGACTGCTGGCACCTTC.

This clone has more than one count but fewer than ten. Other DNA sequences of this sample code for an identical CDR3. J is TRBJ2-1 and V is TRBV5-4; tentatively, D is TRBD2 (6 bases). The CDR3 runs to 13 residues. Trimming shortened V by 2 bases and J by 6 bases, and 9 bases separated the two germline ends. The germline gives CDR1 SGHNT, CDR2 YYREEE (reference sequence). The CDR3 sequence: CASSLRGGNEQFF. The CDR3, as DNA: TGTGCCAGCAGCTTAAGGGGAGGCAATGAGCAGTTCTTC.